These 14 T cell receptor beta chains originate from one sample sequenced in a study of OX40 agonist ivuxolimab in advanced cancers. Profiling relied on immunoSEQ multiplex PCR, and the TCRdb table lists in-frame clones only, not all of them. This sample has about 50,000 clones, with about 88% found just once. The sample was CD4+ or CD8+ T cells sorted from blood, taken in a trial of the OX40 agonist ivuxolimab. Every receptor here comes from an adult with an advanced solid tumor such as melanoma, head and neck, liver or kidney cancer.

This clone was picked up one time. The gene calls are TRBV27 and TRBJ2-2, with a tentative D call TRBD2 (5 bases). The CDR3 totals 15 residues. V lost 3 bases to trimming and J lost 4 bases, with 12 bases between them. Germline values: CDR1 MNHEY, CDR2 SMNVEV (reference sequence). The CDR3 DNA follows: TGTGCCAGCAGTTTGGAACGGGGTGGCACCGGGGAGCTGTTTTTT. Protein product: CASSLERGGTGELFF.

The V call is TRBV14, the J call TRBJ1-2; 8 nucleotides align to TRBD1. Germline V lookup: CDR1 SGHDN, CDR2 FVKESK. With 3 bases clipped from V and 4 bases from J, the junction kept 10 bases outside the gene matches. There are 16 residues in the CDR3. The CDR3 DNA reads TGTGCCAGCAGCCACCTGAGGACAGGGTTCTTCTATGGCTACACCTTC. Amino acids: CASSHLRTGFFYGYTF.

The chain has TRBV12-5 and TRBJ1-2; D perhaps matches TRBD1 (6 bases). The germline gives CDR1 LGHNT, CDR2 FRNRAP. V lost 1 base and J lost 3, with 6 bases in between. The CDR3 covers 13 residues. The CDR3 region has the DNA TGTGCTAGTGGTTTGGACAGGGACTATGGCTACACCTTC. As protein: CASGLDRDYGYTF.

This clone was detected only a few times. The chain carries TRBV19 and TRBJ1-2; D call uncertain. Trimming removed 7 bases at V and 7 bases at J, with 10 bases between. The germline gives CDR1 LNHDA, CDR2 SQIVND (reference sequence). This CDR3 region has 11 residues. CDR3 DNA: TGTGCCAGTAAGGCCGGGCTTGGCTACACCTTC. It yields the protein CASKAGLGYTF. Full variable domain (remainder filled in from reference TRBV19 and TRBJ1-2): DGGITQSPKYLFRKEGQNVTLSCEQNLNHDAMYWYRQDPGQGLRLIYYSQIVNDFQKGDIAEGYSVSREKKESFPLTVTSAQKNPTAFYLCASKAGLGYTFGSGTRLTVV.

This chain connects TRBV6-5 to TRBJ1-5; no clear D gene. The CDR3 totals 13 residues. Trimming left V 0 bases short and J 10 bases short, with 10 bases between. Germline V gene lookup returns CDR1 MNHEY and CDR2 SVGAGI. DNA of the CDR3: TGTGCCAGCAGTTACTCGGAACAATCCCCCCAGCATTTT. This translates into CASSYSEQSPQHF.

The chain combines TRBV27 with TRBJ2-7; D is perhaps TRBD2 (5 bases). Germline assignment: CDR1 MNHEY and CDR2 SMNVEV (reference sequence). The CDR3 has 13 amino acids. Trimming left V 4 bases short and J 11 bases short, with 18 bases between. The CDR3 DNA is TGTGCCAGCAGTTCCCCCTTCACGGAGGCGGAGTACTTC. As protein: CASSSPFTEAEYF.

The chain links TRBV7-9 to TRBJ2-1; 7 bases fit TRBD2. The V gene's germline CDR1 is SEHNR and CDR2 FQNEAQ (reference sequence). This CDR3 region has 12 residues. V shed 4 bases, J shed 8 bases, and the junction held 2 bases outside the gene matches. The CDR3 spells CASSWGRDEQFF. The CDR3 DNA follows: TGTGCCAGCAGCTGGGGGAGGGATGAGCAGTTCTTC.

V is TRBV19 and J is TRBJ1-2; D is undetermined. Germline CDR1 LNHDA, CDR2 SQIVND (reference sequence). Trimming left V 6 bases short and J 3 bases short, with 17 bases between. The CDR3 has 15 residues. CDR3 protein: CASSPRLSQYYGYTF. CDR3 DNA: TGTGCCAGTAGCCCAAGGTTGAGTCAGTACTATGGCTACACCTTC. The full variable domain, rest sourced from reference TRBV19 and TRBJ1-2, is DGGITQSPKYLFRKEGQNVTLSCEQNLNHDAMYWYRQDPGQGLRLIYYSQIVNDFQKGDIAEGYSVSREKKESFPLTVTSAQKNPTAFYLCASSPRLSQYYGYTFGSGTRLTVV.

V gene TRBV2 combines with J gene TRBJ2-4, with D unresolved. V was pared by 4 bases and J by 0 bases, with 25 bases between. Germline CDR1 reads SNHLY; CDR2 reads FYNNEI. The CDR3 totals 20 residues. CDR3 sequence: CASSGSRPTVFLLAKNIQYF. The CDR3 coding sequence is TGTGCCAGCAGTGGGTCTCGACCGACCGTCTTCTTGTTAGCCAAAAACATTCAGTACTTC.

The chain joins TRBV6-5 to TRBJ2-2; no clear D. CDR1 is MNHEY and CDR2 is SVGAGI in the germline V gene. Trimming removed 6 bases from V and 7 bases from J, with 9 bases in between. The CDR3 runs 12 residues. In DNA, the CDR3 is TGTGCCAGCAGGATTCTCGACGGGGAGCTGTTTTTT. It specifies CASRILDGELFF.

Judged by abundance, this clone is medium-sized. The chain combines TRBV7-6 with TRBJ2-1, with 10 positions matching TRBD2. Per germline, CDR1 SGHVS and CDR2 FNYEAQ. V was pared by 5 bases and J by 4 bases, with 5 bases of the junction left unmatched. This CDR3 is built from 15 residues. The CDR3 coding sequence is TGTGCCAGCAGCGCTAGCGGGAGCTCATACAATGAGCAGTTCTTC. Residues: CASSASGSSYNEQFF.

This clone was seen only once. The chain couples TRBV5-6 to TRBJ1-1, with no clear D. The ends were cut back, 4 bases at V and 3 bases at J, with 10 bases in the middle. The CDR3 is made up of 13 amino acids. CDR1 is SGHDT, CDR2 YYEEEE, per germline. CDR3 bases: TGTGCCAGCAGCCCTCCGGGATACACTGAAGCTTTCTTT. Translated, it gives CASSPPGYTEAFF.

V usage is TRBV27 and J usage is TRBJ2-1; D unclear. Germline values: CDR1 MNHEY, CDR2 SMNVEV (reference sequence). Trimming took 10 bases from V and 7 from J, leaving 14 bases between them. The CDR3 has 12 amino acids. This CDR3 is CATRLGKNEQFF. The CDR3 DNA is TGTGCCACCCGACTTGGAAAAAATGAGCAGTTCTTC.

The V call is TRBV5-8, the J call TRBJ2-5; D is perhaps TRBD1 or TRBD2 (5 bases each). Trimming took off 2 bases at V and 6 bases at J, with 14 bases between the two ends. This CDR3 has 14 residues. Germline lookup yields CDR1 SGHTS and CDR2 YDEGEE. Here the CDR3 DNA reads TGTGCCAGCAGCTTAACGGGGCACATGAAGACCCAGTACTTC. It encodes CASSLTGHMKTQYF.